Each of the 19 T cell receptor beta chains below was sequenced from the same sample in a study of cytomegalovirus exposure and HLA in healthy donors. The PCR was carried out with 60 Vbeta primers and 13 Jbeta primers. Method: immunoSEQ multiplex PCR; TCRdb's copy keeps in-frame clones and lacks some. The data contain about 89,000 clones, about 76% of them singletons. The sequenced material came from PBMCs. The receptors stem from a man aged 25 to 40 in good health and CMV-seropositive.

This clone appeared a few times. Without the conserved terminal phenylalanine or tryptophan, this CDR3 likely stems from a read error. The V gene is TRBV18, the J gene TRBJ2-7, with 9 bases matching TRBD1. Germline V gene sequence: CDR1 KGHSH, CDR2 LQKENI. The CDR3 consists of 14 residues. V lost 5 bases to trimming and J lost 3 bases; unmatched junction nucleotides: 5. The CDR3 coding sequence is TGTGCCAGCTCAATAGGACAGGGGATCTACGAGCAGTACCTC. Amino acid sequence: CASSIGQGIYEQYL.

V usage is TRBV5-1 and J usage is TRBJ2-3; 12 nucleotides agree with TRBD2. The CDR3 loop spans 16 amino acids. V lost 3 bases to trimming and J lost 0 bases; unmatched junction nucleotides: 2. The germline V gene has CDR1 SGHRS and CDR2 YFSETQ. This CDR3 reads CASSWTSGASTDTQYF. The CDR3, as DNA: TGCGCCAGCAGCTGGACTAGCGGGGCGAGCACAGATACGCAGTATTTT.

This clone was seen just once. The chain has TRBV11-2 and TRBJ1-2, with D possibly TRBD1 on 6 matching bases. Germline CDR1 and CDR2: SGHAT and FQNNGV. The CDR3 is 14 amino acids. V lost 1 base and J 1 base, leaving 7 bases between the germline ends. This CDR3 reads CASSLGTDNYGYTF. CDR3 sequence (DNA): TGTGCCAGCAGCTTAGGGACAGATAACTATGGCTACACCTTC.

A note on this clone: The junction differs from germline at one of its ends, possibly a read error. The CDR3 is CAGSLPGWNTEAFF. CDR3 DNA sequence: TGTGCCGGCAGTTTACCTGGCTGGAACACTGAAGCTTTCTTT. The chain couples TRBV28 to TRBJ1-1, with D hard to call. CDR3 length: 14 amino acids. The germline V gene encodes CDR1 MDHEN and CDR2 SYDVKM.

The chain links TRBV27 to TRBJ1-2; D is undetermined. This CDR3 region has 12 residues. The germline CDR1 and CDR2 sequences are MNHEY and SMNVEV (reference sequence). Trimming removed 6 bases from V and 0 bases from J, with 5 bases in between. In nucleotides, the CDR3 is TGTGCCAGCAGGACACCTAACTATGGCTACACCTTC. Translating gives CASRTPNYGYTF.

The gene calls are TRBV5-1 and TRBJ2-7; maybe TRBD2 (6 bases). This CDR3 has 15 residues. Trimming removed 0 bases from V and 3 bases from J, with 13 bases in between. Germline V lookup: CDR1 SGHRS, CDR2 YFSETQ. In DNA, the CDR3 is TGCGCCAGCAGCTTGGTGGCGGGGATCTACTACGAGCAGTACTTC. Protein sequence: CASSLVAGIYYEQYF. Full variable domain (outside the CDR3, taken from reference TRBV5-1 and TRBJ2-7): KAGVTQTPRYLIKTRGQQVTLSCSPISGHRSVSWYQQTPGQGLQFLFEYFSETQRNKGNFPGRFSGRQFSNSRSEMNVSTLELGDSALYLCASSLVAGIYYEQYFGPGTRLTVT.

The V gene is TRBV28, the J gene TRBJ2-2, with 12 bases identical to TRBD1. Unmatched junction bases numbered 11, after V lost 5 bases and J lost 7 bases. This CDR3 is 17 amino acids long. Germline V gives CDR1 MDHEN, CDR2 SYDVKM. The CDR3 bases are TGTGCCAGCAGTACCTTCTCGGGACAGGGGGCAATCGGGGAGCTGTTTTTT. Translating it yields CASSTFSGQGAIGELFF.

The gene calls are TRBV2 and TRBJ1-1; a possible D gene is TRBD1 (6 bases). Germline CDR1 SNHLY, CDR2 FYNNEI. Trimming pared 7 bases from V and 2 bases from J, leaving 17 bases between. This CDR3 spans 15 amino acids. The CDR3 loop reads CASKGSRTANTEAFF. Here the CDR3 DNA reads TGTGCCAGCAAAGGGAGCCGGACAGCTAACACTGAAGCTTTCTTT.

The chain employs TRBV2 and TRBJ2-2; tentatively, D is TRBD1 (7 bases). Germline V gives CDR1 SNHLY, CDR2 FYNNEI. V lost 5 bases and J lost 4, with 20 bases in between. This CDR3 spans 17 amino acids. The CDR3 DNA sequence: TGTGCCAGCAGTTGGCCGGGGGACAGTCCGGTCACCGGGGAGCTGTTTTTT. Translation gives CASSWPGDSPVTGELFF.

The chain combines TRBV5-1 with TRBJ2-7; TRBD2 matches at 8 bases. Trimming took 0 bases from V and 6 from J; bases not matched to a gene: 2. The germline V gene has CDR1 SGHRS and CDR2 YFSETQ. The CDR3 loop spans 13 amino acids. CDR3 nucleotides: TGCGCCAGCAGCTTGGGGACTAGCACCGAGCAGTACTTC. This translates into CASSLGTSTEQYF.

The J gene is TRBJ1-1, the V gene TRBV10-3; 9 positions match TRBD1. J gave up 2 bases and V 2 bases, and 3 bases lay outside the gene matches. The CDR3 has 15 residues. The germline CDR1 and CDR2 sequences are ENHRY and SYGVKD. The CDR3 region is CAISEKTGGNTEAFF. DNA of the CDR3: TGTGCCATCAGTGAGAAGACAGGGGGAAACACTGAAGCTTTCTTT.

The chain recombines TRBV5-1 with TRBJ1-2, with 10 bases lining up with TRBD1. The CDR3 covers 16 residues. From germline, CDR1 is SGHRS and CDR2 YFSETQ. J gave up 7 bases and V 3 bases, and 12 bases lay outside the gene matches. The CDR3 is CASSSGQGTESRGYTF. The CDR3 DNA reads as TGCGCCAGCAGCTCGGGACAGGGGACAGAAAGTCGTGGCTACACCTTC.

The chain uses TRBV5-1 and TRBJ2-1; 9 nucleotides match TRBD1. Trimming at V came to 4 bases and at J to 4 bases, leaving 12 bases not matched to a gene. CDR1 SGHRS and CDR2 YFSETQ come from the germline V gene. This CDR3 spans 17 amino acids. CDR3 protein: CASSPGQGIPEYNEQFF. CDR3 DNA: TGCGCCAGCAGCCCGGGACAGGGCATACCCGAGTACAATGAGCAGTTCTTC.

The CDR3 DNA reads as TGCGCCAGCAGCTTGGGGTGGGGCGGGGAGAAGGAGACCCAGTACTTC. Protein: CASSLGWGGEKETQYF. V gene TRBV5-1 combines with J gene TRBJ2-5, with D possibly matching TRBD2 (6 bases). This CDR3 has 16 amino acids. V was clipped by 0 bases and J by 5 bases, with 17 bases between them. Germline CDR1 and CDR2: SGHRS and YFSETQ. Full variable domain (rest looked up from reference TRBV5-1 and TRBJ2-5): KAGVTQTPRYLIKTRGQQVTLSCSPISGHRSVSWYQQTPGQGLQFLFEYFSETQRNKGNFPGRFSGRQFSNSRSEMNVSTLELGDSALYLCASSLGWGGEKETQYFGPGTRLLVL.

V is TRBV12-5 and J is TRBJ2-6, with 10 bases identical to TRBD1. Germline V lookup: CDR1 LGHNT, CDR2 FRNRAP. CDR3 length equals 18 residues. V lost 6 bases, J lost 2 bases, and 10 bases stayed unmatched. The DNA of the CDR3 is TGTGCTAGTGGGGGGCGGGACAGGGGTTTCGCTGGGGCCAACGTCCTGACTTTC. This gives the protein CASGGRDRGFAGANVLTF.

This chain links TRBV7-9 with TRBJ2-1; 9 nucleotides line up with TRBD1. Trimming at V came to 5 bases and at J to 5 bases, leaving 7 bases not matched to a gene. The CDR3 loop spans 15 amino acids. In germline, CDR1 is SEHNR, CDR2 FQNEAQ (reference sequence). The CDR3 bases are TGTGCCAGCAGCCCCGGGACAGGGACAAACAATGAGCAGTTCTTC. Translating gives CASSPGTGTNNEQFF.

The chain has TRBV11-3 and TRBJ2-2, with D maybe TRBD1 (5 bases). The CDR3 length is 15 residues. Per the germline V gene, CDR1 is SGHNT and CDR2 is YENEEA. V was clipped by 4 bases and J by 4 bases, with 13 bases between them. The CDR3 sequence is CASSSRTRGTGELFF. The CDR3 DNA reads as TGTGCCAGCAGCTCTAGGACACGCGGCACCGGGGAGCTGTTTTTT. The variable domain in full, with the rest retrieved from reference TRBV11-3 and TRBJ2-2, is EAGVVQSPRYKIIEKKQPVAFWCNPISGHNTLYWYLQNLGQGPELLIRYENEEAVDDSQLPKDRFSAERLKGVDSTLKIQPAELGDSAVYLCASSSRTRGTGELFFGEGSRLTVL.

The chain links TRBV4-2 to TRBJ2-1; 7 bases fit TRBD2. The CDR3 consists of 17 residues. The J segment lost 6 bases and the V segment lost 1 base, leaving 12 bases of the junction unmatched. Germline CDR1 is LGHNA and CDR2 is YNFKEQ. The CDR3 bases are TGTGCCAGCAGCCAAGCGAGGCGGGCTAGCGGTCGCAATGAGCAGTTCTTC. Its protein is CASSQARRASGRNEQFF.

The V gene is TRBV27, the J gene TRBJ2-7, with 9 bases that match TRBD1. This CDR3 has 16 amino acids. The germline V gene has CDR1 MNHEY and CDR2 SMNVEV (reference sequence). The V segment lost 5 bases and the J segment 4 bases; nucleotides outside the gene matches: 12. The CDR3 sequence: CASSRGRGQGVYEQYF. CDR3 bases: TGTGCCAGCAGTCGGGGGAGGGGACAGGGTGTGTACGAGCAGTACTTC.